Shown below are 29 T cell receptor beta chains from a single sample sequenced in a study of OX40 agonist ivuxolimab in advanced cancers. The method was immunoSEQ multiplex PCR; TCRdb's version includes in-frame clones alone and lacks a portion of them. The sample holds 42,000 or so clones; about 86% are singletons and the top ten take 20% to 25%. Source: CD4+ or CD8+ T cells sorted from blood, taken in a trial of the OX40 agonist ivuxolimab. The receptor set was obtained from an adult with an advanced solid tumor such as melanoma, head and neck, liver or kidney cancer.

The chain is built from TRBV11-3 and TRBJ2-5, with D uncertain. This CDR3 spans 16 amino acids. V lost 5 bases, J lost 3 bases, and 19 bases lay in between. Per germline, CDR1 SGHNT and CDR2 YENEEA. This chain's CDR3 is CASSARDTGSEETQYF. The CDR3 DNA sequence: TGTGCCAGCAGCGCAAGGGATACCGGATCAGAAGAGACCCAGTACTTC.

This clone was seen just once. The rearrangement links TRBV28 to TRBJ1-2; D is unclear. The CDR3 sequence is 17 residues long. Trimming cost V 3 bases and J 4 bases, with 21 bases left between them. Looked up from germline, CDR1 is MDHEN and CDR2 is SYDVKM. Here the CDR3 reads CASSFSPQLKEGYGYTF. DNA of the CDR3: TGTGCCAGCAGTTTCTCCCCGCAGTTGAAGGAGGGCTATGGCTACACCTTC.

The rearrangement links TRBV27 to TRBJ2-1, with D possibly being TRBD1 or TRBD2 (5 bases each). The CDR3 has 16 amino acids. The germline CDR1 and CDR2 sequences are MNHEY and SMNVEV (reference sequence). The V end lost 4 bases, the J end lost 0 bases, and 13 bases lay between the germline ends. This CDR3 is CASSYRGLSSYNEQFF. The CDR3 DNA reads as TGTGCCAGCAGTTATCGGGGCTTGAGCTCCTACAATGAGCAGTTCTTC.

This clone was seen a few times. The gene calls are TRBV5-1 and TRBJ2-1, with D maybe TRBD2 (5 bases). Germline loops: CDR1 SGHRS, CDR2 YFSETQ. CDR3 length equals 16 residues. V dropped 7 bases and J dropped 1 base, with 18 bases sitting between them. The CDR3 DNA reads TGCGCCAGCCACGGAGGATCCCTCAGATCCTACAATGAGCAGTTCTTC. Protein: CASHGGSLRSYNEQFF. The entire variable domain, with the rest obtained from reference TRBV5-1 and TRBJ2-1, is as follows: KAGVTQTPRYLIKTRGQQVTLSCSPISGHRSVSWYQQTPGQGLQFLFEYFSETQRNKGNFPGRFSGRQFSNSRSEMNVSTLELGDSALYLCASHGGSLRSYNEQFFGPGTRLTVL.

V and J are TRBV28 and TRBJ2-1; D is possibly TRBD2 (7 bases). V was trimmed by 5 bases and J by 4 bases, leaving 30 bases between them. The germline V gene has CDR1 MDHEN and CDR2 SYDVKM. CDR3 length: 20 amino acids. The CDR3 is CASSPRDIALGGAGYNEQFF. CDR3 in DNA: TGTGCCAGCAGTCCCCGGGACATCGCCCTAGGGGGGGCAGGGTACAATGAGCAGTTCTTC.

The chain carries TRBV6-6 and TRBJ2-3; 8 nucleotides match TRBD2. Unmatched junction bases numbered 4, after V lost 5 bases and J lost 3 bases. Germline CDR1 and CDR2: MNHNY and SVGAGI (reference sequence). The CDR3 sequence is 14 residues long. CDR3 loop: CASSHRGGTDTQYF. As DNA, the CDR3 is TGTGCCAGCAGTCACCGCGGGGGGACAGATACGCAGTATTTT.

The chain has TRBV7-9 and TRBJ2-1, with 11 bases matching TRBD1. Germline V gene data show CDR1 as SEHNR and CDR2 as FQNEAQ (reference sequence). V shed 5 bases, J shed 3 bases, and the junction held 6 bases outside the gene matches. The CDR3 runs 16 residues. The CDR3 protein is CASSEGQGVFYNEQFF. The CDR3, as DNA: TGTGCCAGCAGCGAGGGACAGGGGGTGTTCTACAATGAGCAGTTCTTC.

This rearrangement joins TRBV4-3 to TRBJ1-2; D is perhaps TRBD1 (6 bases). V lost 0 bases, J lost 3 bases, and 14 bases lay in between. Germline V lookup: CDR1 LGHNA, CDR2 YSLEER. There are 16 residues in the CDR3. CDR3 nucleotide sequence: TGCGCCAGCAGCCAAGACGAGGGGGATAGTCACTATGGCTACACCTTC. Protein product: CASSQDEGDSHYGYTF.

This sequence joins TRBV19 and TRBJ1-1, with no clear D. The V gene's germline CDR1 is LNHDA and CDR2 SQIVND (reference sequence). V lost 5 bases to trimming and J lost 0 bases, with 16 bases between them. The CDR3 sequence is 16 residues long. The CDR3 reads CASSGGTVLVNTEAFF. The CDR3, as DNA: TGTGCCAGTAGTGGCGGAACAGTATTGGTGAACACTGAAGCTTTCTTT.

This chain connects TRBV6-5 to TRBJ1-4; D not certain. The CDR3 is made up of 14 amino acids. Trimming cost V 7 bases and J 8 bases, with 17 bases left between them. From germline, CDR1 is MNHEY and CDR2 SVGAGI. The CDR3 DNA reads TGTGCCAGCACGGGTTCGCAGGATGGGGAAAAACTGTTTTTT. This codes for CASTGSQDGEKLFF.

The chain carries TRBV28 and TRBJ1-2; 8 positions match TRBD1. Germline CDR1 and CDR2: MDHEN and SYDVKM. J lost 6 bases, V lost 6 bases, and 6 bases had no gene match. The CDR3 covers 13 residues. CDR3 coding DNA: TGTGCCAGCAGCCGCAGGGGGCATAATGGCTACACCTTC. Translating it yields CASSRRGHNGYTF.

The CDR3 sequence is CASSQGRGWEQYF. In DNA form, the CDR3 reads TGCGCCAGCAGCCAAGGTAGGGGTTGGGAGCAGTACTTC. This chain joins TRBV4-3 and TRBJ2-7, with a possible D match to TRBD1 (5 bases). CDR3 size: 13 residues. Trimming removed 1 base at V and 7 bases at J, with 11 bases between. Germline V gene data show CDR1 as LGHNA and CDR2 as YSLEER.

The chain links TRBV7-8 to TRBJ2-7; 9 bases fit TRBD1. The CDR3 contains 15 residues. V trimming: 5 bases; J trimming: 3 bases; junction bases outside the gene matches: 8. Germline values: CDR1 SGHVS, CDR2 FQNEAQ. This CDR3 reads CASSLPGQGSYEQYF. In DNA form, the CDR3 reads TGTGCCAGCAGCCTACCGGGACAGGGTAGCTACGAGCAGTACTTC.

The genes are TRBV28 and TRBJ2-7, with D unclear. The length of the CDR3 is 14 residues. V lost 5 bases and J 3 bases, leaving 14 bases between the germline ends. CDR1 is MDHEN and CDR2 is SYDVKM in the germline V gene. CDR3 loop: CASSPRTYIYEQYF. CDR3 DNA: TGTGCCAGCAGTCCTCGGACCTATATCTACGAGCAGTACTTC.

The chain uses TRBV6-5 and TRBJ1-1; TRBD1 might be the D (6 bases). Per germline, CDR1 MNHEY and CDR2 SVGAGI. The V and J ends lost 6 bases and 3 bases respectively, with 14 bases between them. This CDR3 contains 14 residues. CDR3 nucleotide sequence: TGTGCCAGCAGCCACGGCGGGGGCTACACTGAAGCTTTCTTT. It yields the protein CASSHGGGYTEAFF.

This clone was recorded once. The rearrangement joins TRBV4-2 to TRBJ1-2; 9 nucleotides align to TRBD1. The trim removed 1 base at V and 2 bases at J, leaving 5 bases unmatched. The CDR3 loop spans 16 amino acids. The V gene's germline CDR1 is LGHNA and CDR2 YNFKEQ. The DNA of the CDR3 is TGTGCCAGCAGCCAAGGCGGGACAGGGCTCAACTATGGCTACACCTTC. It is translated as CASSQGGTGLNYGYTF.

The genes are TRBV4-1 and TRBJ2-1, with a weak D call TRBD1 (5 bases). The germline V gene encodes CDR1 MGHRA and CDR2 YSYEKL. Trimming pared 2 bases from V and 9 bases from J, leaving 14 bases between. The CDR3 runs to 14 residues. The CDR3 nucleotides are TGCGCCAGCAGCCAACTCCCCGATAGGGGTGAGCAGTTCTTC. Encoded protein: CASSQLPDRGEQFF.

The rearrangement uses TRBV28 and TRBJ2-6; D ambiguous. There are 13 residues in the CDR3. The ends were cut back, 1 base at V and 4 bases at J, with 2 bases in the middle. Germline CDR1 MDHEN, CDR2 SYDVKM. The CDR3 DNA reads as TGTGCCAGCAGTTTATTCGGGGCCAACGTCCTGACTTTC. Translating it yields CASSLFGANVLTF.

This clone was observed a single time. The genes are TRBV5-4 and TRBJ1-1, with D perhaps TRBD1 (5 bases). Germline values: CDR1 SGHNT, CDR2 YYREEE (reference sequence). V was cut by 4 bases and J by 2 bases, with 9 bases left in between. The CDR3 runs 13 residues. The CDR3 protein is CASSGTDNTEAFF. The CDR3 DNA sequence: TGTGCCAGCAGCGGGACCGATAACACTGAAGCTTTCTTT.

The chain joins TRBV28 to TRBJ1-3, with a tentative D call TRBD1 (5 bases). Trimming left V 3 bases short and J 7 bases short, with 16 bases between. The CDR3 length is 15 residues. Germline loops: CDR1 MDHEN, CDR2 SYDVKM. CDR3 sequence (DNA): TGTGCCAGCAGTTTTGAGCAGGGTCGGTTGAACACCATATATTTT. Translation: CASSFEQGRLNTIYF. The full variable domain, in which reference TRBV28 and TRBJ1-3 provide the parts outside the CDR3, is DVKVTQSSRYLVKRTGEKVFLECVQDMDHENMFWYRQDPGLGLRLIYFSYDVKMKEKGDIPEGYSVSREKKERFSLILESASTNQTSMYLCASSFEQGRLNTIYFGEGSWLTVV.

This chain joins TRBV28 and TRBJ1-2; D unclear. V was cut by 3 bases and J by 2 bases, with 7 bases left in between. The CDR3 loop spans 13 amino acids. Germline V lookup: CDR1 MDHEN, CDR2 SYDVKM. CDR3 DNA sequence: TGTGCCAGCAGTTTTTCAGAAAACTATGGCTACACCTTC. Residues: CASSFSENYGYTF.

The V gene is TRBV9, the J gene TRBJ2-1; D ambiguous. This CDR3 contains 16 residues. Between the trimmed V and J ends, which lost 0 bases and 8 bases, there was a span of 18 bases. CDR1 is SGDLS, CDR2 YYNGEE, per germline. The CDR3 loop reads CASSVGRQSLRDEQFF. The CDR3 bases are TGTGCCAGCAGCGTAGGTAGGCAGTCCCTCCGCGATGAGCAGTTCTTC.

The chain has TRBV10-1 and TRBJ2-7; no clear D gene. The CDR3 totals 15 residues. CDR1 WNHNN and CDR2 SYGVQD come from the germline V gene (reference sequence). Trimming took 3 bases from V and 5 from J, leaving 17 bases between them. The CDR3, as DNA: TGCGCCAGCAGTGACCCCAGAATCGGTTTCAACGAGCAGTACTTC. Residues: CASSDPRIGFNEQYF.

The chain uses TRBV11-1 and TRBJ1-1; maybe TRBD1 (5 bases). With 6 bases removed from V and 1 base from J, the gap between germline ends came to 15 bases. CDR1 and CDR2 (germline): SGHAT, FQDESV (reference sequence). The CDR3 is 15 amino acids. CDR3 protein: CASSLSGNGNTEAFF. DNA for the CDR3: TGTGCCAGCAGTTTATCAGGGAACGGGAACACTGAAGCTTTCTTT. The complete variable domain, with remaining parts taken from reference TRBV11-1 and TRBJ1-1, reads EAEVAQSPRYKITEKSQAVAFWCDPISGHATLYWYRQILGQGPELLVQFQDESVVDDSQLPKDRFSAERLKGVDSTLKIQPAELGDSAMYLCASSLSGNGNTEAFFGQGTRLTVV.

The V gene is TRBV4-2, the J gene TRBJ1-2; tentative D call: TRBD1 (5 bases). The CDR3 length is 16 residues. The germline V gene encodes CDR1 LGHNA and CDR2 YNFKEQ. V was pared by 0 bases and J by 4 bases, with 15 bases between. In nucleotides, the CDR3 is TGTGCCAGCAGCCAAGAAGGCCAGACAGCAAGCTATGGCTACACCTTC. It encodes CASSQEGQTASYGYTF.

V usage is TRBV27 and J usage is TRBJ2-3, with D perhaps TRBD1 or TRBD2 (6 bases each). The CDR3 has 16 amino acids. Per germline, CDR1 MNHEY and CDR2 SMNVEV (reference sequence). Deletions cut 5 bases from V and 5 bases from J, with 20 bases between. In DNA, the CDR3 is TGTGCCAGCAGTCCCCAACGGGGGCCTCCGGGAGATACGCAGTATTTT. It encodes CASSPQRGPPGDTQYF.

The chain has TRBV28 and TRBJ1-2, with D possibly being TRBD1 (5 bases). The V end lost 5 bases, the J end lost 0 bases, and 16 bases lay between the germline ends. In germline, CDR1 is MDHEN, CDR2 SYDVKM. The CDR3 has 16 residues. This CDR3 is CASSTYQGVANYGYTF. CDR3 DNA sequence: TGTGCCAGCAGTACATATCAGGGAGTCGCTAACTATGGCTACACCTTC.

This clone was observed once. This chain joins TRBV27 and TRBJ2-7; TRBD1 or TRBD2 may be the D gene (5 bases each). Germline assignment: CDR1 MNHEY and CDR2 SMNVEV (reference sequence). Trimming stripped 0 bases from V and 2 bases from J, with 8 bases between. This CDR3 is built from 14 residues. CDR3 protein: CASSLSTGPYEQYV. The CDR3 coding sequence is TGTGCCAGCAGTTTATCTACGGGACCCTACGAGCAGTACGTC.

Regarding this clone: Its ends do not fully match the called genes, so a read error is possible. This chain joins TRBV5-6 and TRBJ2-7; D is uncertain. There are 11 residues in the CDR3. Per the germline V gene, CDR1 is SGHDT and CDR2 is YYEEEE. The CDR3 protein is CASSLDGRQHF. CDR3 bases: TGTGCCAGCAGCTTGGACGGCAGGCAGCACTTC. Looking up the rest from reference TRBV5-6 and TRBJ2-7 gives the full variable domain: DAGVTQSPTHLIKTRGQQVTLRCSPKSGHDTVSWYQQALGQGPQFIFQYYEEEERQRGNFPDRFSGHQFPNYSSELNVNALLLGDSALYLCASSLDGRQHFGPGTRLTVT.